The rows below give T cell receptor beta chains drawn from one sample of a study of T-cell memory formation after mild COVID-19. TCRdb re-called the 5' RACE reads through MiXCR, storing one row per CDR3 protein. The sample shows under 400,000 distinct CDR3 sequences, roughly 21% of them seen only once. Source material: PBMCs or a T cell subset sorted from them (not recorded which). These receptors originate from an adult woman who had mild COVID-19 (a few samples of this study predate the infection). Cell type and time point are not known. CDR3s include the opening cysteine and the closing phenylalanine or tryptophan. A D gene is named only where the DNA matches it firmly. Clone size is shown for a subset of rows, as once, few, many or a class of expanded clone.

V: TRBV5-1; length: 18; J: TRBJ2-5; D: -; size: few; DNA: TGCGCCAGCAGCTCCAGGAGTTATCAGGAGCTACTCCAAGAGACCCAGTACTTC; CDR3: CASSSRSYQELLQETQYF
V: TRBV9; length: 16; J: TRBJ2-2; D: -; size: -; DNA: TGTGCCAGCAGCGCTTGGGGAGACAGATACACCGGGGAGCTGTTTTTT; CDR3: CASSAWGDRYTGELFF
V: TRBV4-1; length: 13; J: TRBJ2-1; D: -; size: many; DNA: TGCGCCAGCAGCCCCGGGACGGGCAATGAGCAGTTCTTC; CDR3: CASSPGTGNEQFF
V: TRBV7-2; length: 15; J: TRBJ1-1; D: TRBD1; size: many; DNA: TGTGCCAGCAGCCCCCAACAGGGGGCCTTTACTGAAGCTTTCTTT; CDR3: CASSPQQGAFTEAFF
V: TRBV18; length: 13; J: TRBJ2-5; D: TRBD2; size: few; DNA: TGTGCCAGCTCACCACTAGCGGGAGAGACCCAGTACTTC; CDR3: CASSPLAGETQYF
V: TRBV20-1; length: 18; J: TRBJ2-3; D: TRBD2; size: -; DNA: TGCAGTGCTCGAACTTACCTTAGCGGGAGGGCCGGCACAGATACGCAGTATTTT; CDR3: CSARTYLSGRAGTDTQYF
V: TRBV6-5; length: 11; J: TRBJ2-5; D: -; size: few; DNA: TGTGCCAGCTGCCAGGGAGAGACCCAGTACTTC; CDR3: CASCQGETQYF
V: TRBV14; length: 15; J: TRBJ1-4; D: TRBD1; size: few; DNA: TGTGCCAGCAGCCAAGTGGACAGGGGGAATGAAAAACTGTTTTTT; CDR3: CASSQVDRGNEKLFF
V: TRBV2; length: 13; J: TRBJ2-3; D: -; size: -; DNA: TGTGCCAGCAGTGAAGTTCGGCGAGATACGCAGTATTTT; CDR3: CASSEVRRDTQYF
V: TRBV3-1; length: 13; J: TRBJ1-6; D: -; size: few; DNA: TGTGCCAGCAGCCAAGATAGCAATTCACCCCTCCACTTT; CDR3: CASSQDSNSPLHF
V: TRBV7-9; length: 16; J: TRBJ2-3; D: TRBD2; size: few; DNA: TGTGCCAGCAGCTTAGTGCGCGGGGGATTCACAGATACGCAGTATTTT; CDR3: CASSLVRGGFTDTQYF
V: TRBV10-3; length: 14; J: TRBJ2-7; D: -; size: few; DNA: TGTGCCATCAGAGAGACGGAAACCTCCTACGAGCAGTACTTC; CDR3: CAIRETETSYEQYF
V: TRBV4-3; length: 17; J: TRBJ2-1; D: TRBD2; size: -; DNA: TGCGCCAGCAGCCAAACCCCCCCTAGCGGGAGTTTTAATGAGCAGTTCTTC; CDR3: CASSQTPPSGSFNEQFF
V: TRBV7-2; length: 15; J: TRBJ2-1; D: TRBD2; size: -; DNA: TGTGCCAGCAGCTTAAGGTTAGCGGGATGGTATGAGCAGTTCTTC; CDR3: CASSLRLAGWYEQFF
V: TRBV7-8; length: 16; J: TRBJ2-3; D: TRBD2; size: few; DNA: TGTGCCAGCAGCTTAGTCTGGCGGGGGAGCACAGATACGCAGTATTTT; CDR3: CASSLVWRGSTDTQYF
V: TRBV5-5; length: 18; J: TRBJ2-5; D: TRBD1; size: -; DNA: TGTGCCAGCAGCTTGGCAAGGGACAGGGGGCACTCCAGGGAGACCCAGTACTTC; CDR3: CASSLARDRGHSRETQYF
V: TRBV7-9; length: 14; J: TRBJ1-2; D: -; size: few; DNA: TGTGCCAGCAGTTCCCAGGTGGCTATGAGTGGCTACACCTTC; CDR3: CASSSQVAMSGYTF
V: TRBV20-1; length: 14; J: TRBJ2-5; D: TRBD2; size: few; DNA: TGCAGTGCTACCCGACTAGCCGGACGGGAGACCCAGTACTTC; CDR3: CSATRLAGRETQYF
V: TRBV27; length: 16; J: TRBJ2-7; D: TRBD2; size: few; DNA: TGTGCCAGCAGTTTATCGGCTAGCGGCCTGAGCTACGAGCAGTACTTC; CDR3: CASSLSASGLSYEQYF
V: TRBV4-3; length: 17; J: TRBJ2-2; D: TRBD1; size: -; DNA: TGCGCCAGCAGCCAAGATCGGGACAGCCTTAATACCGGGGAGCTGTTTTTT; CDR3: CASSQDRDSLNTGELFF
V: TRBV15; length: 13; J: TRBJ1-1; D: -; size: few; DNA: TGTGCCACCAGCAGAGGCGGGAACACTGAAGCTTTCTTT; CDR3: CATSRGGNTEAFF
V: TRBV7-7; length: 15; J: TRBJ2-5; D: -; size: -; DNA: TGTGCTAGCAGCTTAACTGGGGGGCGCTGGGAGACCCAGTACTTC; CDR3: CASSLTGGRWETQYF
V: TRBV7-9; length: 15; J: TRBJ1-1; D: -; size: many; DNA: TGTGCCAGCAGCTTTCAGACGGTAATGAACACTGAAGCTTTCTTT; CDR3: CASSFQTVMNTEAFF
V: TRBV6-5; length: 17; J: TRBJ2-1; D: -; size: -; DNA: TGTGCCAGCAGCCTGCTCCGGGGTGCTCTCAGGGGCAATGAGCAGTTCTTC; CDR3: CASSLLRGALRGNEQFF
V: TRBV6-5; length: 11; J: TRBJ1-1; D: -; size: -; DNA: TGTGCCAGCAACCTCCGAGGCGAAGCTTTCTTT; CDR3: CASNLRGEAFF
V: TRBV6-5; length: 13; J: TRBJ1-2; D: -; size: -; DNA: TGTGCCAGCACTCAGGTCCCCGGCTATGGCTACACCTTC; CDR3: CASTQVPGYGYTF
V: TRBV6-5; length: 14; J: TRBJ1-4; D: -; size: -; DNA: TGTGCCAGCAGTTACGATCCCGCCCGGAGAGAACTGTTTTTT; CDR3: CASSYDPARRELFF
V: TRBV20-1; length: 13; J: TRBJ2-5; D: TRBD1; size: -; DNA: TGCAGTGCTTACCGGGACAGGGAAGAGACCCAGTACTTC; CDR3: CSAYRDREETQYF
V: TRBV6-5; length: 15; J: TRBJ1-5; D: -; size: -; DNA: TGTGCCAGCAGCATACGTCTGGAGGGGGGACAGCCCCAGCATTTT; CDR3: CASSIRLEGGQPQHF
V: TRBV5-1; length: 16; J: TRBJ2-3; D: TRBD2; size: few; DNA: TGCGCCAGCAGCTTGACTAGCGGGACCCCTCGAGATACGCAGTATTTT; CDR3: CASSLTSGTPRDTQYF
V: TRBV5-1; length: 15; J: TRBJ2-2; D: TRBD1; size: many; DNA: TGCGCCAGCAGCACGGACAGGGGGCGCGTCGGGGAGCTGTTTTTT; CDR3: CASSTDRGRVGELFF
V: TRBV7-2; length: 13; J: TRBJ1-1; D: -; size: -; DNA: TGTGCCAGCAGCTTATTCCGGGGCACTGAAGCTTTCTTT; CDR3: CASSLFRGTEAFF
V: TRBV29-1; length: 12; J: TRBJ1-1; D: -; size: -; DNA: TGCAGCGGTCGCAGGGACGCCACTGAAGCTTTCTTT; CDR3: CSGRRDATEAFF
V: TRBV3-1; length: 15; J: TRBJ2-7; D: -; size: many; DNA: TGTGCCAGCAGTGGCGGACAGAGTTACTCCTACGAGCAGTACTTC; CDR3: CASSGGQSYSYEQYF
V: TRBV7-2; length: 16; J: TRBJ2-5; D: -; size: few; DNA: TGTGCCAGCAGCTTGAACATGGCGGGGGCTCAAGAGACCCAGTACTTC; CDR3: CASSLNMAGAQETQYF
V: TRBV28; length: 11; J: TRBJ2-3; D: -; size: -; DNA: TGTGCCAGCAGGCACAGGGATACGCAGTATTTT; CDR3: CASRHRDTQYF
V: TRBV3-1; length: 16; J: TRBJ1-6; D: TRBD1; size: -; DNA: TGTGCCAGCAGCCCGATTATAACAGGGGGCGGTTCACCCCTCCACTTT; CDR3: CASSPIITGGGSPLHF
V: TRBV9; length: 15; J: TRBJ2-5; D: TRBD2; size: few; DNA: TGTGCCAGCAGCGACGGGGGGATCTACCAAGAGACCCAGTACTTC; CDR3: CASSDGGIYQETQYF
V: TRBV12-3/TRBV12-4; length: 15; J: TRBJ1-1; D: -; size: -; DNA: TGTGCCAGCAACATAGAGGCAGGGGTGGGTACTGAAGCTTTCTTT; CDR3: CASNIEAGVGTEAFF